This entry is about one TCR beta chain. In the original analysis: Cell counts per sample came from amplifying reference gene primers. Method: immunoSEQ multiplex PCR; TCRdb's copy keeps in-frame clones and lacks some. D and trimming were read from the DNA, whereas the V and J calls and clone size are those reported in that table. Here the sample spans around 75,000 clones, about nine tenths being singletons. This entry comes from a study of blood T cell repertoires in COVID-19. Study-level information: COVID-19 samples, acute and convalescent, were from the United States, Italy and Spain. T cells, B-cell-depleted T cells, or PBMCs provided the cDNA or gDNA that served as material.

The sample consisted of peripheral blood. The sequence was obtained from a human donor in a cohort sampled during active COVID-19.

CDR3 region: CASRGRLAKETQYF. The CDR3, as DNA: TGTGCCAGCAGAGGCAGACTAGCGAAAGAGACCCAGTACTTC. The chain combines TRBV7-9 with TRBJ2-5; TRBD2 matches 8 bases. The CDR3 runs to 14 residues. Trimming removed 6 bases from V and 3 bases from J; junction bases left unmatched: 6. Germline values: CDR1 SEHNR, CDR2 FQNEAQ (reference sequence).